These 17 T cell receptor beta chains share one sample of origin, sequenced in a study of shared clonotypes between healthy human individuals. Assay: immunoSEQ multiplex PCR; the TCRdb copy retains only in-frame clones and omits some. The repertoire holds 2 million to 2.5 million clones, with more than 90% as singletons. Sequenced: naive CD4+ T cells sorted from blood. The subset is: CD45RA+ positively selected. Receptors originate from a man younger than 30 in good health.

Worth noting for this clone: The identical CDR3 is also encoded by other nucleotide sequences in the sample. This rearrangement joins TRBV29-1 to TRBJ1-3; D may be TRBD1 (6 bases). V was clipped by 1 base and J by 1 base, with 8 bases between them. The CDR3 length is 14 residues. CDR1 and CDR2 from the germline V gene are SQVTM and ANQGSEA. The CDR3 DNA follows: TGCAGCGTTGAAGTTCAGGGGTCTGGAAACACCATATATTTT. Its protein is CSVEVQGSGNTIYF. Together with reference TRBV29-1 and TRBJ1-3, the CDR3 gives the full variable domain: SAVISQKPSRDICQRGTSLTIQCQVDSQVTMMFWYRQQPGQSLTLIATANQGSEATYESGFVIDKFPISRPNLTFSTLTVSNMSPEDSSIYLCSVEVQGSGNTIYFGEGSWLTVV.

This chain uses TRBV7-9 with TRBJ2-4, with D maybe TRBD1 (6 bases). The CDR3 length is 14 residues. Germline CDR1 and CDR2: SEHNR and FQNEAQ (reference sequence). The V gene lost 3 bases and the J gene lost 10 bases, with 16 bases spanning the gap. The CDR3 bases are TGTGCCAGCAGCTTGGAGACAGGCCACTTGATTCAGTACTTC. Translated: CASSLETGHLIQYF.

CDR3 in DNA: TGTGCCATCAGTGAGTCGGGAGTAGCCGTGGAGACCCAGTACTTC. As protein: CAISESGVAVETQYF. This chain uses TRBV10-3 with TRBJ2-5; D perhaps matches TRBD2 (5 bases). This CDR3 region has 15 residues. Germline CDR1 ENHRY, CDR2 SYGVKD. Between the trimmed V and J ends, which lost 0 bases and 5 bases, there was a span of 13 bases.

The CDR3 bases are TGCGCCAGCAGTGAACAGCCGGGACAGGGGATCTACGAGCAGTACTTC. Encoded protein: CASSEQPGQGIYEQYF. This rearrangement joins TRBV10-2 to TRBJ2-7; 10 bases map to TRBD1. With V trimmed by 3 bases and J by 3 bases, 8 bases remained unmatched. Germline lookup yields CDR1 WSHSY and CDR2 SAAADI. There are 16 residues in the CDR3.

This sequence joins TRBV5-4 and TRBJ2-7, with TRBD1 matching over 8 bases. This CDR3 spans 15 amino acids. Trimming at V came to 1 base and at J to 4 bases, leaving 7 bases not matched to a gene. Germline lookup yields CDR1 SGHNT and CDR2 YYREEE (reference sequence). Written as DNA, the CDR3 is TGTGCCAGCAGCTTGTTGGGACAGGCCCTTTACGAGCAGTACTTC. It yields the protein CASSLLGQALYEQYF.

About this clone: The junction differs from germline at one of its ends, possibly a read error. The chain joins TRBV5-1 to TRBJ2-3; maybe TRBD2 (6 bases). Germline-derived CDR1 and CDR2 are SGHRS and YFSETQ. The CDR3 contains 16 residues. In nucleotides, the CDR3 is TGCGCCAGCAGCTTGGCCCAAGGACTACGCACGGATACGCAGTATTTT. Protein product: CASSLAQGLRTDTQYF.

With respect to this clone: Other DNA variants within this sample encode the same CDR3. The chain joins TRBV10-3 to TRBJ2-3; no clear D gene. The CDR3 has 13 residues. CDR1 and CDR2 from the germline V gene are ENHRY and SYGVKD. V lost 0 bases to trimming and J lost 3 bases, with 4 bases between them. Here the CDR3 DNA reads TGTGCCATCAGTGAGTCGTTGACAGATACGCAGTATTTT. It codes for CAISESLTDTQYF.

The V call is TRBV5-4, the J call TRBJ1-4; D may be TRBD1 (6 bases). Germline CDR1 is SGHNT and CDR2 is YYREEE (reference sequence). Between the trimmed V and J ends, which lost 0 bases and 7 bases, there was a span of 7 bases. The length of the CDR3 is 13 residues. The CDR3 DNA is TGTGCCAGCAGCTTGGGGACAGTTGAAAAACTGTTTTTT. Translated: CASSLGTVEKLFF.

This clone has only one observation. V usage is TRBV5-1 and J usage is TRBJ2-7; 8 positions agree with TRBD1. The CDR3 has 16 amino acids. CDR1 SGHRS and CDR2 YFSETQ come from the germline V gene. V was pared by 4 bases and J by 3 bases, with 12 bases of the junction left unmatched. This chain's CDR3 is CASSVSGTGPNYEQYF. The CDR3 DNA reads as TGCGCCAGCAGCGTCTCCGGGACAGGACCAAACTACGAGCAGTACTTC.

The rearrangement uses TRBV29-1 and TRBJ2-4; tentatively, D is TRBD2 (5 bases). The CDR3 consists of 15 residues. V lost 1 base to trimming and J lost 6 bases, with 16 bases between them. The germline gives CDR1 SQVTM, CDR2 ANQGSEA. This chain's CDR3 is CSVEVPRYRGNIQYF. DNA for the CDR3: TGCAGCGTTGAAGTACCAAGGTACCGGGGAAACATTCAGTACTTC.

In the case of this clone: This sample includes further DNA sequences coding for the same CDR3. The genes are TRBV27 and TRBJ2-7, with 8 bases matching TRBD2. The CDR3 spans 14 residues. Germline trimming cut 2 bases from V and 1 base from J; bases unmatched to any gene: 1. Germline-derived CDR1 and CDR2 are MNHEY and SMNVEV (reference sequence). As DNA, the CDR3 is TGTGCCAGCAGTTTAACTAGCGGATCCTACGAGCAGTACTTC. It translates to CASSLTSGSYEQYF.

The CDR3 here is CASSVEPSGANVLTF. As DNA, the CDR3 is TGTGCCAGCAGTGTGGAGCCCTCTGGGGCCAACGTCCTGACTTTC. The V and J genes are TRBV6-1 and TRBJ2-6; D unresolved. The CDR3 length is 15 residues. The V end lost 4 bases, the J end lost 0 bases, and 7 bases lay between the germline ends. The germline gives CDR1 MNHNS, CDR2 SASEGT.

The chain links TRBV9 to TRBJ2-1, with TRBD2 matching over 11 bases. The CDR3 is 18 amino acids. CDR1 is SGDLS and CDR2 is YYNGEE in the germline V gene. With 3 bases clipped from V and 2 bases from J, the junction kept 10 bases outside the gene matches. This CDR3 is CASSALAGGPSPYNEQFF. CDR3 DNA: TGTGCCAGCAGCGCGCTAGCGGGAGGCCCTAGCCCCTACAATGAGCAGTTCTTC.

This chain joins TRBV18 and TRBJ2-1; weak D call: TRBD2 (6 bases). Per germline, CDR1 KGHSH and CDR2 LQKENI. This CDR3 is built from 14 residues. The V end lost 6 bases, the J end lost 8 bases, and 17 bases lay between the germline ends. The CDR3 region has the DNA TGTGCCAGCTCCCGTACTAGCCAAGGAGATGAGCAGTTCTTC. Translating gives CASSRTSQGDEQFF.

This clone was counted a single time. V and J are TRBV7-6 and TRBJ2-3; TRBD2 agrees at 8 bases. The V gene's germline CDR1 is SGHVS and CDR2 FNYEAQ. Trimming cost V 3 bases and J 5 bases; bases outside gene matches: 4. This CDR3 is 14 amino acids long. CDR3 protein: CASSFREGGDTQYF. CDR3 DNA sequence: TGTGCCAGCAGCTTTCGGGAGGGGGGAGATACGCAGTATTTT.

The chain joins TRBV28 to TRBJ1-2, with 12 bases fitting TRBD1. Germline V gene data show CDR1 as MDHEN and CDR2 as SYDVKM. V lost 6 bases to trimming and J lost 5 bases; unmatched junction nucleotides: 7. This CDR3 is built from 15 residues. The CDR3 bases are TGTGCCAGCAGCCGAGGGGGACAGGGGGCATATGGCTACACCTTC. It translates to CASSRGGQGAYGYTF.

The CDR3 coding sequence is TGTGCCAGCAGTTTACGATCGGGGGGGACAGATACGCAGTATTTT. This encodes CASSLRSGGTDTQYF. J is TRBJ2-3 and V is TRBV28; 8 bases match TRBD2. Germline V gene lookup returns CDR1 MDHEN and CDR2 SYDVKM. With 2 bases clipped from V and 3 bases from J, the junction kept 4 bases outside the gene matches. CDR3 size: 15 residues.